What follows are 19 T cell receptor beta chains derived from one specimen sequenced in a study of molecular identifiers for immune sequencing clone quantification. MiXCR, applied by TCRdb to the PCR reads, yields one record per CDR3 protein. Of some 650,000 distinct CDR3 sequences listed, 20% were seen once; the top ten hold approximately 0.9%. Specimen: naive CD8+ T cells from blood, with Jurkat cell RNA spiked in. This sample's subset: FACS-sorted CD8+CD4-CCR7+CD45RA+ naive T cells. The receptors stem from a human donor in good health. Some libraries in this study had Jurkat cell RNA spiked in.

Details on this clonotype: A much larger clone sits a single nucleotide away, making a read error possible. This chain uses TRBV7-9 with TRBJ1-2, with no clear D. CDR1 and CDR2 (germline): SEHNR, FQNEAQ (reference sequence). The CDR3 covers 12 residues. The CDR3 DNA reads TGTGCCAGCGGCTTTTCTAACTATGGCTACACCTTC. As protein: CASGFSNYGYTF. The variable domain in full, completed from reference TRBV7-9 and TRBJ1-2, reads DTGVSQNPRHKITKRGQNVTFRCDPISEHNRLYWYRQTLGQGPEFLTYFQNEAQLEKSRLLSDRFSAERPKGSFSTLEIQRTEQGDSAMYLCASGFSNYGYTFGSGTRLTVV.

This clonotype was seen repeatedly, ten times or more. The chain links TRBV9 to TRBJ1-3; D unresolved. The ends were cut back, 2 bases at V and 0 bases at J, with 9 bases in the middle. The CDR3 extends over 15 amino acids. CDR1 SGDLS and CDR2 YYNGEE come from the germline V gene. The CDR3 loop reads CASSVTVNSGNTIYF. The CDR3 DNA reads TGTGCCAGCAGCGTTACAGTGAACTCTGGAAACACCATATATTTT.

This clonotype has a count of ten or more. The genes are TRBV5-1 and TRBJ2-7; D not resolved. The CDR3 has 15 residues. Looked up from germline, CDR1 is SGHRS and CDR2 is YFSETQ. Trimming left V 2 bases short and J 3 bases short, with 15 bases between. The CDR3 region has the DNA TGCGCCAGCAGCTTTCGACTCCAAGGCGGCTACGAGCAGTACTTC. Protein sequence: CASSFRLQGGYEQYF. Full variable domain (remainder filled in from reference TRBV5-1 and TRBJ2-7): KAGVTQTPRYLIKTRGQQVTLSCSPISGHRSVSWYQQTPGQGLQFLFEYFSETQRNKGNFPGRFSGRQFSNSRSEMNVSTLELGDSALYLCASSFRLQGGYEQYFGPGTRLTVT.

This clonotype came up a few times. V and J are TRBV30 and TRBJ1-5, with D perhaps TRBD1 (6 bases). In germline, CDR1 is GTSNPN, CDR2 SVGIG (reference sequence). CDR3 length: 14 residues. The germline V and J ends were trimmed by 5 bases and 0 bases, with 11 bases remaining between them. CDR3 nucleotide sequence: TGTGCCTGGGCTCCGGGACATAGCAATCAGCCCCAGCATTTT. Translating it yields CAWAPGHSNQPQHF. The whole variable domain, filled in from reference TRBV30 and TRBJ1-5, reads SQTIHQWPATLVQPVGSPLSLECTVEGTSNPNLYWYRQAAGRGLQLLFYSVGIGQISSEVPQNLSASRPQDRQFILSSKKLLLSDSGFYLCAWAPGHSNQPQHFGDGTRLSIL.

Points on this clonotype: The DNA is left out, because the CDR3 cannot be placed on it with certainty; the CDR3 is given as TCRdb lists it. This CDR3 is CASRKGFLETQYF. This chain joins TRBV28 and TRBJ2-5. Germline V gene lookup returns CDR1 MDHEN and CDR2 SYDVKM. The CDR3 spans 13 amino acids, including both terminal residues.

This clonotype was observed at least ten times. This sequence joins TRBV7-9 and TRBJ2-2; no reliable D call. The V gene lost 1 base and the J gene lost 4 bases, with 7 bases spanning the gap. From germline, CDR1 is SEHNR and CDR2 FQNEAQ (reference sequence). There are 14 residues in the CDR3. As DNA, the CDR3 is TGTGCCAGCAGCTTAGTTGACCGCACCGGGGAGCTGTTTTTT. Translation: CASSLVDRTGELFF.

This clonotype was picked up many times. The rearrangement uses TRBV14 and TRBJ1-1; 7 nucleotides align to TRBD1. The CDR3 loop spans 19 amino acids. V shed 0 bases and J 0 bases; nucleotides not matched to a gene: 13. Germline CDR1 SGHDN, CDR2 FVKESK. The CDR3 is CASSQDLGQMDLLNTEAFF. DNA for the CDR3: TGTGCCAGCAGCCAAGACTTGGGACAGATGGACCTACTGAACACTGAAGCTTTCTTT.

Note on this clonotype: A much more abundant neighbour one base away suggests this may be a read error. The V and J genes are TRBV28 and TRBJ1-3, with D unresolved. The CDR3 sequence is 13 residues long. CDR1 is MDHEN, CDR2 SYDVKM, per germline. DNA of the CDR3: TGTGCCAGCAATTTAGGAGGAGGAAACACCATATATTTT. It yields the protein CASNLGGGNTIYF.

This clonotype occurred many times. This chain uses TRBV20-1 with TRBJ1-5, with 11 bases identical to TRBD1. Germline V gene lookup returns CDR1 DFQATT and CDR2 SNEGSKA (reference sequence). The trim removed 3 bases at V and 6 bases at J, leaving 7 bases unmatched. The CDR3 runs to 15 residues. CDR3 sequence: CSASLGQGAGQPQHF. CDR3 nucleotide sequence: TGCAGTGCTAGTCTAGGACAGGGGGCGGGTCAGCCCCAGCATTTT.

On this clonotype itself: A read error may explain this, as a much larger clone is one base away. This chain uses TRBV6-2 or TRBV6-3 with TRBJ2-7; D might be TRBD2 (6 bases). Per germline, CDR1 MNHEY and CDR2 SVGEGT. The CDR3 is 13 amino acids. CDR3 sequence: CASSYWEAYERYF. The CDR3 DNA follows: TGTGCCAGCAGTTATTGGGAGGCCTACGAGCGGTACTTC.

A remark on this clonotype: This clone may be a read error of a much larger clone one base away. The J gene is TRBJ1-1, the V gene TRBV9; D is ambiguous. The CDR3 loop spans 14 amino acids. Trimming took off 3 bases at V and 4 bases at J, with 13 bases between the two ends. Germline CDR1 and CDR2: SGDLS and YYNGEE. The DNA for the CDR3 is TGTGCCAGCAGCGCAGCGAACATGACCACTGAAGCTTTCTTT. Its translation: CASSAANMTTEAFF.

This clonotype was observed many times. The chain joins TRBV12-5 to TRBJ2-3; TRBD1 or TRBD2 may be the D gene (5 bases each). V was trimmed by 6 bases and J by 6 bases, leaving 19 bases between them. Germline lookup yields CDR1 LGHNT and CDR2 FRNRAP. The CDR3 runs to 15 residues. The CDR3 DNA follows: TGTGCTAGTGGCACGGGGACGGCTAGTGAGGATACGCAGTATTTT. This sequence encodes CASGTGTASEDTQYF.

This clonotype was counted ten times or more. The V call is TRBV7-2, the J call TRBJ2-3, with 10 bases lining up with TRBD1. The CDR3 covers 15 residues. With V trimmed by 3 bases and J by 5 bases, 5 bases remained unmatched. Germline V lookup: CDR1 SGHTA, CDR2 FQGNSA. The CDR3: CASSFPGQGLDTQYF. As DNA, the CDR3 is TGTGCCAGCAGCTTTCCGGGACAGGGGTTAGATACGCAGTATTTT.

Concerning this clonotype itself: A much larger clone differs by one base, so this may be a read error. The chain is built from TRBV6-6 and TRBJ2-3; 8 nucleotides line up with TRBD2. Germline V gene sequence: CDR1 MNHNY, CDR2 SVGAGI (reference sequence). The V segment lost 9 bases and the J segment 2 bases; nucleotides outside the gene matches: 7. This CDR3 contains 14 residues. This CDR3 reads CARIRTSHTDTQYF. The CDR3 region has the DNA TGTGCCAGAATTAGGACTAGCCACACAGATACGCAGTATTTT.

This clonotype was recorded many times. The J gene is TRBJ2-2, the V gene TRBV7-6, with 11 bases that match TRBD2. From germline, CDR1 is SGHVS and CDR2 FNYEAQ. CDR3 length: 17 amino acids. V shed 3 bases and J 4 bases; nucleotides not matched to a gene: 7. This CDR3 is CASSFSLAGELTGELFF. The CDR3, as DNA: TGTGCCAGCAGCTTTTCACTAGCGGGAGAGCTCACCGGGGAGCTGTTTTTT.

With regard to this clonotype: Since no conserved phenylalanine or tryptophan closes the CDR3, a read error is the likely cause. The chain links TRBV19 to TRBJ1-5; TRBD1 matches 7 bases. Germline lookup yields CDR1 LNHDA and CDR2 SQIVND (reference sequence). The CDR3 has 14 amino acids. Trimming took 7 bases from V and 6 from J; bases not matched to a gene: 9. The DNA of the CDR3 is TGTGCCAGTAACGAACAGGGGCGCGGTCAGCCCCAGCATCTT. Protein product: CASNEQGRGQPQHL.

The chain is built from TRBV24-1 and TRBJ1-5; possible D gene TRBD1, 6 bases. Germline loops: CDR1 KGHDR, CDR2 SFDVKD. The germline V and J ends were trimmed by 5 bases and 2 bases, with 12 bases remaining between them. This CDR3 is built from 15 residues. Here the CDR3 DNA reads TGTGCCACCAGTGGCAGGGGCAGAGGCAATCAGCCCCAGCATTTT. Protein product: CATSGRGRGNQPQHF.

As for this clonotype: This clone may be a read error of a much larger clone one base away. V is TRBV2 and J is TRBJ1-1; a possible D gene is TRBD1 (6 bases). The CDR3 loop spans 14 amino acids. The germline gives CDR1 SNHLY, CDR2 FYNNEI. CDR3 DNA sequence: TGTGCCAGCAAGGAGGACAGTCTGAACGCTGAAGCTTTCTTT. Amino acid sequence: CASKEDSLNAEAFF.

Many counts were recorded for this clonotype. The rearrangement links TRBV13 to TRBJ2-3; 12 nucleotides align to TRBD2. Germline loops: CDR1 PRHDT, CDR2 FYEKMQ (reference sequence). CDR3 length: 15 amino acids. The V segment lost 6 bases and the J segment 6 bases; nucleotides outside the gene matches: 7. CDR3 nucleotide sequence: TGTGCCAGCAGTCGAGGACTAGCGGGACCGGATACGCAGTATTTT. Translation: CASSRGLAGPDTQYF.